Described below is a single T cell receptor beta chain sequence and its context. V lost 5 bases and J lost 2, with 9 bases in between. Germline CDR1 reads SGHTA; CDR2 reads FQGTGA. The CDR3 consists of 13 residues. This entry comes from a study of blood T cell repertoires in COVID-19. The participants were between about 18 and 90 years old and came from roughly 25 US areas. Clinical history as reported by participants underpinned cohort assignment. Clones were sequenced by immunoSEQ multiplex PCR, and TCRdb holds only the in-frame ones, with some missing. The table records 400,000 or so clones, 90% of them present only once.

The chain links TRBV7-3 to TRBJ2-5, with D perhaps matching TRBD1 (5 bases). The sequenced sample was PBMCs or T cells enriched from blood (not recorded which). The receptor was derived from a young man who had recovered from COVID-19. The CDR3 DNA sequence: TGTGCCAGCAGCCCAGGGCCTCAAGAGACCCAGTACTTC. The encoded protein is CASSPGPQETQYF.